The 20 T cell receptor beta chains below come from one sample, sequenced in a study of T cell responses to AZD1222 COVID-19 vaccine (dated by TCRdb to about 2021). The time point label, as the study defines it: baseline before first vaccination. Library prep was done by the immunoSEQ multiplex PCR assay. Here the immuneACCESS table is served through TCRdb, limited to in-frame sequences with V and J called. Missing clones are a known gap in these copies; in checked studies unresolved V genes cover under half, and the rest lacks a known reason. This sample is represented by approximately 170,000 clones; 80% to 95% of them were singletons. About 3.9% of the sample is held by the ten biggest clonotypes. The sequences come from peripheral blood, collected on day 0 of AZD1222 vaccination. Receptors were obtained from an adult in good health.

V and J are TRBV6-5 and TRBJ1-1, with D possibly being TRBD1 (5 bases). V shed 2 bases and J shed 6 bases, with 13 bases lying between them. The CDR3 is made up of 14 amino acids. CDR1 MNHEY and CDR2 SVGAGI come from the germline V gene. In DNA, the CDR3 is TGTGCCAGCAGTTACCGGGGCTTCCCCGCTGAAGCTTTCTTT. This translates into CASSYRGFPAEAFF.

The table lists this clone with a count of one. The rearrangement uses TRBV15 and TRBJ2-2; 8 bases are shared with TRBD2. The CDR3 is made up of 16 amino acids. From germline, CDR1 is LNHNV and CDR2 YYDKDF (reference sequence). V shed 3 bases and J 1 base; nucleotides not matched to a gene: 4. CDR3 in amino acids: CATSRWTSLNTGELFF. CDR3 bases: TGTGCCACCAGCAGGTGGACTAGCCTGAACACCGGGGAGCTGTTTTTT.

The chain couples TRBV6-5 to TRBJ2-7; 12 bases are a match to TRBD1. V was clipped by 4 bases and J by 6 bases; unmatched bases: 4. CDR1 is MNHEY and CDR2 is SVGAGI in the germline V gene. The CDR3 loop spans 14 amino acids. Here the CDR3 reads CASSWGQGAVEQYF. CDR3 bases: TGTGCCAGCAGTTGGGGACAGGGGGCGGTCGAGCAGTACTTC.

This clone was detected once. V usage is TRBV5-4 and J usage is TRBJ2-3; D might be TRBD2 (5 bases). The length of the CDR3 is 12 residues. Between the trimmed V and J ends, which lost 4 bases and 5 bases, there was a span of 8 bases. Germline V gene sequence: CDR1 SGHNT, CDR2 YYREEE (reference sequence). DNA for the CDR3: TGTGCCAGCAGCGCTGAGGGAGATACGCAGTATTTT. Amino acids: CASSAEGDTQYF. Complete variable domain (other parts from reference TRBV5-4 and TRBJ2-3): ETGVTQSPTHLIKTRGQQVTLRCSSQSGHNTVSWYQQALGQGPQFIFQYYREEENGRGNFPPRFSGLQFPNYSSELNVNALELDDSALYLCASSAEGDTQYFGPGTRLTVL.

J is TRBJ1-5 and V is TRBV6-5; weak D call: TRBD1 (5 bases). V was trimmed by 0 bases and J by 6 bases, leaving 9 bases between them. The CDR3 runs to 14 residues. The germline V gene has CDR1 MNHEY and CDR2 SVGAGI. In DNA, the CDR3 is TGTGCCAGCAGTTACTCGGCAGGGCCTCAGCCCCAGCATTTT. Its translation: CASSYSAGPQPQHF.

The rearrangement links TRBV6-5 to TRBJ2-5; TRBD1 matches at 8 bases. The CDR3 sequence is 15 residues long. V shed 5 bases and J 5 bases; nucleotides not matched to a gene: 10. Germline CDR1 is MNHEY and CDR2 is SVGAGI. DNA for the CDR3: TGTGCCAGCAGTCGACAGGGGTTTAAAAGGGAGACCCAGTACTTC. It specifies CASSRQGFKRETQYF.

The chain employs TRBV3-1 (or the pseudogene TRBV3-2) and TRBJ1-6; no clear D. V shed 4 bases and J shed 9 bases, with 16 bases lying between them. This CDR3 region has 15 residues. CDR1 is LGHDT, CDR2 YNNKEL, per germline (reference sequence). CDR3 DNA: TGTGCCAGCAGCCCTATCGGTTTTGAGCGTTCACCCCTCCACTTT. Residues: CASSPIGFERSPLHF.

The J gene is TRBJ1-1, the V gene TRBV9, with 8 bases that match TRBD1. CDR1 is SGDLS, CDR2 YYNGEE, per germline. J gave up 7 bases and V 5 bases, and 7 bases lay outside the gene matches. The CDR3 totals 13 residues. This CDR3 reads CASRRTGGVEAFF. In nucleotides, the CDR3 is TGTGCCAGCAGGCGAACAGGGGGTGTTGAAGCTTTCTTT.

The chain carries TRBV5-6 and TRBJ2-5, with TRBD1 matching 8 bases. This CDR3 contains 14 residues. Germline-derived CDR1 and CDR2 are SGHDT and YYEEEE. The junction had 4 bases not matched to a gene; V was cut back by 2 bases and J by 4 bases. CDR3 in amino acids: CASSFWTGRETQYF. The DNA for the CDR3 is TGTGCCAGCAGCTTCTGGACAGGGAGAGAGACCCAGTACTTC.

The chain recombines TRBV30 with TRBJ1-4, with 8 bases identical to TRBD1. Trimming took 5 bases from V and 7 from J; bases not matched to a gene: 6. This CDR3 contains 13 residues. The germline V gene has CDR1 GTSNPN and CDR2 SVGIG (reference sequence). In nucleotides, the CDR3 is TGTGCCTGGGCGACAGGGGCTAGTGAAAAACTGTTTTTT. Protein: CAWATGASEKLFF.

The chain joins TRBV4-1 to TRBJ2-1; 11 nucleotides line up with TRBD2. The V and J ends lost 1 base and 7 bases, in that order; junction bases with no gene match: 15. Germline CDR1 and CDR2: MGHRA and YSYEKL. CDR3 length: 19 residues. CDR3 in DNA: TGCGCCAGCAGCCAAGCACCACAGATAGCGGGGGGGTTGAATAATGAGCAGTTCTTC. Translating it yields CASSQAPQIAGGLNNEQFF.

CDR3 bases: TGTGCCAGCAGCTTGCGGACAGGGAGCTACGAGCAGTACTTC. Translated, it gives CASSLRTGSYEQYF. The genes are TRBV13 and TRBJ2-7; 8 bases fit TRBD1. V lost 3 bases to trimming and J lost 3 bases; unmatched junction nucleotides: 4. Germline V gene data show CDR1 as PRHDT and CDR2 as FYEKMQ (reference sequence). The CDR3 is 14 residues long.

A few counts support this clone. V and J are TRBV14 and TRBJ1-1; D is uncertain. CDR1 SGHDN and CDR2 FVKESK come from the germline V gene. The V end lost 0 bases, the J end lost 4 bases, and 9 bases lay between the germline ends. This CDR3 is built from 14 residues. CDR3 residues: CASSQDIGSTEAFF. In nucleotides, the CDR3 is TGTGCCAGCAGCCAAGATATCGGTAGCACTGAAGCTTTCTTT.

V and J are TRBV10-3 and TRBJ2-5, with TRBD2 identical over 10 bases. The CDR3 runs 16 residues. Losses at the gene ends were 6 bases for V and 0 bases for J; bases not matched to a gene: 7. Germline lookup yields CDR1 ENHRY and CDR2 SYGVKD. This CDR3 is CAISKTSGANQETQYF. CDR3 in DNA: TGTGCCATCAGCAAAACTAGCGGGGCCAACCAAGAGACCCAGTACTTC.

The chain recombines TRBV11-2 with TRBJ1-1; no reliable D call. The CDR3 sequence is 13 residues long. Germline V gene sequence: CDR1 SGHAT, CDR2 FQNNGV. The V gene lost 4 bases and the J gene lost 1 base, with 7 bases spanning the gap. The CDR3 protein is CASSSPRNTEAFF. The DNA for the CDR3 is TGTGCCAGCAGCTCGCCGAGGAACACTGAAGCTTTCTTT.

The chain couples TRBV3-1 (or the pseudogene TRBV3-2) to TRBJ2-7; TRBD1 aligns across 8 bases. CDR1 and CDR2 from the germline V gene are LGHDT and YNNKEL (reference sequence). V shed 5 bases, J shed 0 bases, and the junction held 6 bases outside the gene matches. The CDR3 extends over 15 amino acids. CDR3 nucleotide sequence: TGTGCCAGCAGCAGACAGACAGGGGACTCCTACGAGCAGTACTTC. It yields the protein CASSRQTGDSYEQYF.

This chain connects TRBV3-1 (or the pseudogene TRBV3-2) to TRBJ1-1; the match to TRBD1 covers 9 bases. V shed 4 bases and J 7 bases; nucleotides not matched to a gene: 7. CDR3 length: 14 amino acids. The germline gives CDR1 LGHDT, CDR2 YNNKEL (reference sequence). The CDR3 loop is CASSLDRGQDEAFF. The CDR3 DNA follows: TGTGCCAGCAGCCTGGACAGGGGCCAAGATGAAGCTTTCTTT.

The chain employs TRBV27 and TRBJ1-6, with no clear D. The CDR3 has 14 residues. Germline-derived CDR1 and CDR2 are MNHEY and SMNVEV (reference sequence). V dropped 3 bases and J dropped 7 bases, with 10 bases sitting between them. CDR3 sequence reads: CASSFLGPNSPLHF. CDR3 nucleotide sequence: TGTGCCAGCAGTTTTCTAGGGCCGAATTCACCCCTCCACTTT.

This chain uses TRBV10-3 with TRBJ1-1; D is undetermined. The germline gives CDR1 ENHRY, CDR2 SYGVKD. This CDR3 has 14 residues. The V and J ends lost 4 bases and 0 bases respectively, with 9 bases between them. The CDR3 is CAISATAVNTEAFF. CDR3 nucleotides: TGTGCCATCAGTGCCACAGCGGTGAACACTGAAGCTTTCTTT.

The rearrangement uses TRBV7-9 and TRBJ1-1; maybe TRBD1 (5 bases). Looked up from germline, CDR1 is SEHNR and CDR2 is FQNEAQ (reference sequence). The CDR3 contains 12 residues. Trimming cost V 6 bases and J 5 bases, with 10 bases left between them. DNA of the CDR3: TGTGCCAGCAGTCAGGGTGAGACTGAAGCTTTCTTT. Translation: CASSQGETEAFF. Supplemented by reference TRBV7-9 and TRBJ1-1, the full variable domain reads DTGVSQNPRHKITKRGQNVTFRCDPISEHNRLYWYRQTLGQGPEFLTYFQNEAQLEKSRLLSDRFSAERPKGSFSTLEIQRTEQGDSAMYLCASSQGETEAFFGQGTRLTVV.